The 15 T cell receptor beta chains below come from one sample, sequenced in a study of shared clonotypes between healthy human individuals (dated by TCRdb to 2019 to 2021). Library preparation used the immunoSEQ multiplex PCR assay. TCRdb limited this immuneACCESS table to in-frame rearrangements with V and J called. A share of clones is missing; checked studies link under half to unresolved V genes, and the rest is unexplained. The sample yields about 680,000 clones; about two thirds were counted once. Clones ranked in the top ten supply 1.8% of the sample. The sample consisted of memory CD4+ T cells sorted from blood. The intended sense of this specimen's cell subset or site label: CD45RA-negative fraction. The receptors derive from a woman under 40 in good health.

The genes are TRBV6-1 and TRBJ1-4; no firm D call. Trimming pared 2 bases from V and 8 bases from J, leaving 12 bases between. Germline V gives CDR1 MNHNS, CDR2 SASEGT. The CDR3 length is 14 residues. CDR3 bases: TGTGCCAGCAGTGAACTCGGGGTAGACGAAAAACTGTTTTTT. Amino acids: CASSELGVDEKLFF.

This clone occurred a few times. The chain employs TRBV5-6 and TRBJ2-7; D ambiguous. From germline, CDR1 is SGHDT and CDR2 YYEEEE. The ends were cut back, 4 bases at V and 3 bases at J, with 11 bases in the middle. The CDR3 runs 13 residues. The CDR3 sequence: CASSRGDLYEQYF. The CDR3 region has the DNA TGTGCCAGCAGCCGAGGTGATCTCTACGAGCAGTACTTC.

This clone was found once. The chain carries TRBV6-1 and TRBJ1-4, with 7 bases lining up with TRBD1. Per germline, CDR1 MNHNS and CDR2 SASEGT. CDR3 size: 19 residues. J lost 4 bases, V lost 1 base, and 15 bases had no gene match. The CDR3 DNA reads as TGTGCCAGCAGTGAAGTTTCGGTTTTCGGGACAGCCAGTAATGAAAAACTGTTTTTT. It codes for CASSEVSVFGTASNEKLFF.

About this clone itself: Distinct nucleotide sequences in the sample also encode this CDR3. This chain connects TRBV5-1 to TRBJ2-7; possibly TRBD2 for D (6 bases). The V gene's germline CDR1 is SGHRS and CDR2 YFSETQ. There are 13 residues in the CDR3. Trimming removed 8 bases from V and 2 bases from J, with 14 bases in between. The CDR3 DNA follows: TGCGCCAGTAAGGGGACTGCAACCTACGAGCAGTACTTC. Encoded protein: CASKGTATYEQYF.

This clone has only a few counts. This rearrangement joins TRBV7-7 to TRBJ1-1; 9 bases are a match to TRBD1. Germline CDR1 reads SSHAT; CDR2 reads FNYEAQ (reference sequence). With V trimmed by 5 bases and J by 5 bases, 3 bases remained unmatched. CDR3 size: 13 residues. The CDR3 DNA reads TGTGCCAGCAGCCGGGACAGGGAGACTGAAGCTTTCTTT. Translated: CASSRDRETEAFF.

V gene TRBV5-4 combines with J gene TRBJ2-5; 7 positions match TRBD1. The CDR3 has 13 amino acids. Trimming at V came to 4 bases and at J to 3 bases, leaving 3 bases not matched to a gene. The germline CDR1 and CDR2 sequences are SGHNT and YYREEE (reference sequence). The CDR3 loop is CASSTDRKETQYF. As DNA, the CDR3 is TGTGCCAGCAGCACGGACAGGAAAGAGACCCAGTACTTC.

The chain has TRBV7-8 and TRBJ2-7, with 9 bases aligning to TRBD2. The germline V gene encodes CDR1 SGHVS and CDR2 FQNEAQ. The CDR3 spans 15 residues. The V gene end was trimmed by 5 bases and the J gene end by 0 bases; junction bases not matched to a gene: 5. The CDR3 DNA reads TGTGCCAGCAGCCACCGGACTAGCGTCTCCTACGAGCAGTACTTC. As protein: CASSHRTSVSYEQYF.

This chain connects TRBV5-1 to TRBJ1-5, with a tentative D call TRBD1 (6 bases). V was pared by 3 bases and J by 9 bases, with 19 bases between. CDR3 length: 15 amino acids. The V gene's germline CDR1 is SGHRS and CDR2 YFSETQ. CDR3 amino acids: CASSSGIEGGGPQHF. CDR3 sequence (DNA): TGCGCCAGCAGCTCGGGAATTGAGGGGGGTGGGCCCCAGCATTTT.

CDR3 sequence reads: CASSLGPSRSSYEQYF. CDR3 coding DNA: TGCGCCAGCAGCTTGGGCCCTAGCAGGAGCTCCTACGAGCAGTACTTC. The V call is TRBV5-1, the J call TRBJ2-7, with D maybe TRBD2 (5 bases). This CDR3 has 16 amino acids. The germline CDR1 and CDR2 sequences are SGHRS and YFSETQ. Trimming removed 0 bases from V and 0 bases from J, with 13 bases in between.

A few counts support this clone. Within the sample, other DNA sequences also encode this same CDR3. The chain recombines TRBV9 with TRBJ1-1, with D uncertain. Looked up from germline, CDR1 is SGDLS and CDR2 is YYNGEE. The CDR3 is 13 residues long. Between the trimmed V and J ends, which lost 2 bases and 0 bases, there was a span of 5 bases. The CDR3 nucleotides are TGTGCCAGCAGCGTGAACATGAACACTGAAGCTTTCTTT. Translation: CASSVNMNTEAFF. Variable domain in full (rest from reference TRBV9 and TRBJ1-1): DSGVTQTPKHLITATGQRVTLRCSPRSGDLSVYWYQQSLDQGLQFLIQYYNGEERAKGNILERFSAQQFPDLHSELNLSSLELGDSALYFCASSVNMNTEAFFGQGTRLTVV.

The V call is TRBV19, the J call TRBJ2-6; D is undetermined. Germline CDR1 is LNHDA and CDR2 is SQIVND (reference sequence). The CDR3 has 14 residues. V dropped 4 bases and J dropped 4 bases, with 8 bases sitting between them. CDR3 nucleotide sequence: TGTGCCAGTAGTAACCGGCGGGGGGCCAACGTCCTGACTTTC. Translating it yields CASSNRRGANVLTF.

The chain combines TRBV5-4 with TRBJ1-1; 7 bases are a match to TRBD1. Germline values: CDR1 SGHNT, CDR2 YYREEE (reference sequence). The CDR3 has 15 residues. The V gene end was trimmed by 4 bases and the J gene end by 4 bases; junction bases not matched to a gene: 10. This CDR3 reads CASSKRTRGSTEAFF. The CDR3 region has the DNA TGTGCCAGCAGCAAACGAACCAGGGGGAGCACTGAAGCTTTCTTT.

The chain links TRBV27 to TRBJ2-7; a possible D gene is TRBD1 (5 bases). V lost 4 bases, J lost 4 bases, and 17 bases lay in between. Germline CDR1 reads MNHEY; CDR2 reads SMNVEV (reference sequence). The CDR3 covers 15 residues. The CDR3 nucleotides read TGTGCCAGCAGTTCCCACAGGCCCCCCATTTACGAGCAGTACTTC. Its translation is CASSSHRPPIYEQYF.

The gene calls are TRBV19 and TRBJ2-1; TRBD2 agrees at 7 bases. V lost 1 base and J lost 4; bases outside the gene matches: 4. Per the germline V gene, CDR1 is LNHDA and CDR2 is SQIVND (reference sequence). CDR3 length: 15 amino acids. CDR3 sequence: CASSIAQREYNEQFF. DNA of the CDR3: TGTGCCAGTAGTATAGCCCAGCGGGAATACAATGAGCAGTTCTTC.

The chain links TRBV18 to TRBJ1-4; weak D call: TRBD1 (5 bases). The V gene lost 1 base and the J gene lost 4 bases, with 10 bases spanning the gap. Germline V gene sequence: CDR1 KGHSH, CDR2 LQKENI. The CDR3 has 15 amino acids. CDR3 in DNA: TGTGCCAGCTCACCACAGACAGACTTTAATGAAAAACTGTTTTTT. Translation gives CASSPQTDFNEKLFF.